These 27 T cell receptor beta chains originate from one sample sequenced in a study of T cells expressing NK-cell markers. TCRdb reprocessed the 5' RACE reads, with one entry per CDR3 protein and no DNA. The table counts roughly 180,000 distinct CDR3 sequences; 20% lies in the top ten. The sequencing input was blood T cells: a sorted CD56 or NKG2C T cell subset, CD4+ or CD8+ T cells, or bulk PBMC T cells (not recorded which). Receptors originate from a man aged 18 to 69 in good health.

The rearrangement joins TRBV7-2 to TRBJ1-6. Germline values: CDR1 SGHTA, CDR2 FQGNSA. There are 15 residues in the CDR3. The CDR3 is CASSAGFGQASPLHF.

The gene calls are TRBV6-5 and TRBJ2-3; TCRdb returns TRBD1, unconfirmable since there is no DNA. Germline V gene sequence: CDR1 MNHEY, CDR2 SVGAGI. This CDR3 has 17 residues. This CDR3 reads CASSYSSGGYFTDTQYF.

CDR3 protein: CASSLRRTGVTDTQYF. The V gene is TRBV28, the J gene TRBJ2-3; TCRdb designates TRBD1, a call that cannot be tested without DNA. The germline CDR1 and CDR2 sequences are MDHEN and SYDVKM. This CDR3 has 16 residues. The full variable domain, in which reference TRBV28 and TRBJ2-3 provide the parts outside the CDR3, is DVKVTQSSRYLVKRTGEKVFLECVQDMDHENMFWYRQDPGLGLRLIYFSYDVKMKEKGDIPEGYSVSREKKERFSLILESASTNQTSMYLCASSLRRTGVTDTQYFGPGTRLTVL.

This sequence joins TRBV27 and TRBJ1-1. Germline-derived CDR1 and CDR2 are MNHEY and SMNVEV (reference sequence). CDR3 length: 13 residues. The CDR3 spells CASSYGMNTEAFF.

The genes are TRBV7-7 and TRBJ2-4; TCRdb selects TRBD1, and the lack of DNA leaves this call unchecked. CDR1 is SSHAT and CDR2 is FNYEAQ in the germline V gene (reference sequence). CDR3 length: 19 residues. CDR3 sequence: CASRHIAQDRSWAKNIQYF.

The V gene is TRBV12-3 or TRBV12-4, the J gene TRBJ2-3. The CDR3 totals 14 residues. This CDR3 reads CASSATVNTDTQYF.

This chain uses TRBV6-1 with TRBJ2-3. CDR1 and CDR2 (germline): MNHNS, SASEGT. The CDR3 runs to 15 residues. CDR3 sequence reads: CASSWSVFGTDTQYF.

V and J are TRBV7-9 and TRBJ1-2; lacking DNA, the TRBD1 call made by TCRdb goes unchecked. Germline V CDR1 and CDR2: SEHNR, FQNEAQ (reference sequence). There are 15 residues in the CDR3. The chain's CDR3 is CASSPWTGGNYGYTF.

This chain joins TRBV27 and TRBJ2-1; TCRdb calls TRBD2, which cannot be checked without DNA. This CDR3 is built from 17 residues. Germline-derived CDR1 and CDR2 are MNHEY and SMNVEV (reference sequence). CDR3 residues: CASSLATIAGSYNEQFF.

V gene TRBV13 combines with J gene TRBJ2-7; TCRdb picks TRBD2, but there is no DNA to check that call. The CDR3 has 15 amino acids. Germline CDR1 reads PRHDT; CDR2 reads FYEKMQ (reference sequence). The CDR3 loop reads CASSQRLAEVYEQYF.

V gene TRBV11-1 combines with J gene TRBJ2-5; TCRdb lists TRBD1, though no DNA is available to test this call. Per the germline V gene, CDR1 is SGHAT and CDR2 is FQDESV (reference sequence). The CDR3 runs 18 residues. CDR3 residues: CASSLFFLPLGTEETQYF.

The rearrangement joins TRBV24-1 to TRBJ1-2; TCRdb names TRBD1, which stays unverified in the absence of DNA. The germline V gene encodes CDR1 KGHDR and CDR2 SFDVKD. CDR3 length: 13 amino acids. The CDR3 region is CATSPGFDYGYTF.

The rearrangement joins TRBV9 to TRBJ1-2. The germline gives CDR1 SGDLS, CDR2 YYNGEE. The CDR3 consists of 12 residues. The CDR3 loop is CASSGRTSGYTF.

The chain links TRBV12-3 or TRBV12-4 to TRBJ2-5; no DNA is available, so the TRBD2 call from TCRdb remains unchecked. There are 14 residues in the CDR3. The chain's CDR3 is CASTAGGLQETQYF.

CDR3: CASSATGKVLHQPQHF. The chain recombines TRBV6-1 with TRBJ1-5; the D gene TCRdb calls, TRBD1, cannot be checked with no DNA. The CDR3 has 16 residues. Germline-derived CDR1 and CDR2 are MNHNS and SASEGT.

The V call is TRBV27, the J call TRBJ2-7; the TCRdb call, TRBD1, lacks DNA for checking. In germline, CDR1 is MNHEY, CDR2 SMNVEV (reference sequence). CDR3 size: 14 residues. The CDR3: CASSLRQTAYEQYF.

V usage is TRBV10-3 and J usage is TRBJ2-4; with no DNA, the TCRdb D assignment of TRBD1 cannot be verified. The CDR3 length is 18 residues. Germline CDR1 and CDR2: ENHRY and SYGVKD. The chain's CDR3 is CAISESWTAPQTKNIQYF.

CDR3 sequence reads: CASSQGFFTEAFF. The chain joins TRBV3-1 to TRBJ1-1. The CDR3 has 13 amino acids. In germline, CDR1 is LGHDT, CDR2 YNNKEL (reference sequence).

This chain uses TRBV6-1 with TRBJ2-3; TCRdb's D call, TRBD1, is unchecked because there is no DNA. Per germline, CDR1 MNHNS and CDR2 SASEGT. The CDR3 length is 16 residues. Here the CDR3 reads CASSEERGGWTDTQYF.

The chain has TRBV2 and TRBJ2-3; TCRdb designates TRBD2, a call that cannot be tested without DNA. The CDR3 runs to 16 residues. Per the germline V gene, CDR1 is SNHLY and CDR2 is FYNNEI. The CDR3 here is CASSREPVGSPDTQYF.

The chain's CDR3 is CSARGPMGGLTDTQYF. This chain links TRBV20-1 with TRBJ2-3; TCRdb gives TRBD1 as the D gene, but with no DNA this cannot be confirmed. CDR1 is DFQATT, CDR2 SNEGSKA, per germline (reference sequence). This CDR3 region has 16 residues.

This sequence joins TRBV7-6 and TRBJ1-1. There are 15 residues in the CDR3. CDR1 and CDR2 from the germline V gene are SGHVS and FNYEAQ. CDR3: CASSLGVGGNTEAFF.

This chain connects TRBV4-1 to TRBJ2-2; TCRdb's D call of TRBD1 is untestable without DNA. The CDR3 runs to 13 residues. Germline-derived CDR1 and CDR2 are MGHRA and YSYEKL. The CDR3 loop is CASSRGQAGELFF.

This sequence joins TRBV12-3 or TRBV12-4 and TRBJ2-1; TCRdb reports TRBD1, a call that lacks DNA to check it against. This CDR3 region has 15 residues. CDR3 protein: CASSLRERNANEQFF.

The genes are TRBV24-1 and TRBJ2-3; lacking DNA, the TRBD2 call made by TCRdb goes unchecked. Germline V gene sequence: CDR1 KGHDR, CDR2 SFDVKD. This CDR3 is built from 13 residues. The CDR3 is CATSDTSVDTQYF.

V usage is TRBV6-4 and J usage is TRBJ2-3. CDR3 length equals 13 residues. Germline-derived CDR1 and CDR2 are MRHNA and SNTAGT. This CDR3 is CASSVAASDTQYF.

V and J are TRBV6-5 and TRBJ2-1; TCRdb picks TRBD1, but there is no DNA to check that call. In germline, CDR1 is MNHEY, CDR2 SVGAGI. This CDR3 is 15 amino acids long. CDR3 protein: CASSYSGTGLNEQFF.